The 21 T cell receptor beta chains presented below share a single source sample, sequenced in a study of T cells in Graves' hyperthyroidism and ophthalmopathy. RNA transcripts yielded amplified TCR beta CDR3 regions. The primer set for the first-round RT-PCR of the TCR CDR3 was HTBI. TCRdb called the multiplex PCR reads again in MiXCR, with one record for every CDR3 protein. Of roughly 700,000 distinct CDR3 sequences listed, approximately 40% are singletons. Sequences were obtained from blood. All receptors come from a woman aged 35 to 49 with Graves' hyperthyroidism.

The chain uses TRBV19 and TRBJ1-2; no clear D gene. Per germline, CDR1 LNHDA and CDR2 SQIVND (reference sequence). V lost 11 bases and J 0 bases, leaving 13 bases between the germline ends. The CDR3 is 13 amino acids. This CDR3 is CAHDGFPNYGYTF. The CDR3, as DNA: TGTGCCCACGACGGATTTCCTAACTATGGCTACACCTTC.

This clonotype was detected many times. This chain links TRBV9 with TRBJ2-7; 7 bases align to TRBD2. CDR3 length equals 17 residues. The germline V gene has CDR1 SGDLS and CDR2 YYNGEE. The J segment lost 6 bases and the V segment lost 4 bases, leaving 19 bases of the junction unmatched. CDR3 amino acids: CASSPRAGRESRAEQYF. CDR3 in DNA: TGTGCCAGCAGCCCCAGGGCAGGGAGGGAATCACGTGCCGAGCAGTACTTC.

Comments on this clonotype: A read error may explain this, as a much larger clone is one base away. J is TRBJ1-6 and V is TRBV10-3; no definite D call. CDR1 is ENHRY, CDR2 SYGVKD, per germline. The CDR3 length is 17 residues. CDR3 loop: CASSESVGGGRNSPLHF. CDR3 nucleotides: TGTGCCAGCAGTGAGTCTGTCGGAGGCGGAAGAAATTCACCCCTCCACTTT.

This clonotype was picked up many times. The CDR3 loop reads CASSLGQESGYTF. In DNA, the CDR3 is TGTGCCAGCAGCTTAGGACAGGAAAGTGGCTACACCTTC. This chain links TRBV13 with TRBJ1-2, with TRBD1 as a possible D gene (5 bases). The CDR3 spans 13 residues. Germline values: CDR1 PRHDT, CDR2 FYEKMQ (reference sequence). Trimming took off 0 bases at V and 7 bases at J, with 9 bases between the two ends. The full variable domain, completed using reference TRBV13 and TRBJ1-2, is AAGVIQSPRHLIKEKRETATLKCYPIPRHDTVYWYQQGPGQDPQFLISFYEKMQSDKGSIPDRFSAQQFSDYHSELNMSSLELGDSALYFCASSLGQESGYTFGSGTRLTVV.

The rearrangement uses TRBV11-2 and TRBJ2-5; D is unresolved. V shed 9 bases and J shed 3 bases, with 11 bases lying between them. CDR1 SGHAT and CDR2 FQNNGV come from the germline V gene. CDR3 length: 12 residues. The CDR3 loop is CASRVGKETQYF. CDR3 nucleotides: TGTGCCAGTAGAGTGGGGAAAGAGACCCAGTACTTC.

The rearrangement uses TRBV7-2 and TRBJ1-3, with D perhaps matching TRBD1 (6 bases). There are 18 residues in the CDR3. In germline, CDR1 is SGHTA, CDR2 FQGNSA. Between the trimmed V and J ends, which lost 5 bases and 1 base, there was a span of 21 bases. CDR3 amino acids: CASSNYTNRVRSGNTIYF. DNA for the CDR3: TGTGCCAGCAGCAATTACACTAACAGGGTTAGATCTGGAAACACCATATATTTT. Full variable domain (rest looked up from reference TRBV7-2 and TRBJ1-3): GAGVSQSPSNKVTEKGKDVELRCDPISGHTALYWYRQSLGQGLEFLIYFQGNSAPDKSGLPSDRFSAERTGGSVSTLTIQRTQQEDSAVYLCASSNYTNRVRSGNTIYFGEGSWLTVV.

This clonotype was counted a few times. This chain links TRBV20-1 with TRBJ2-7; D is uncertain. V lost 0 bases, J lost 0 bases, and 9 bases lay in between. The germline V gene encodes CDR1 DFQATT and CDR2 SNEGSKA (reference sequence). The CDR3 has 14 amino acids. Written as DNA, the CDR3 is TGCAGTGCTAGAGATCCCTCCTACTCCTACGAGCAGTACTTC. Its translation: CSARDPSYSYEQYF.

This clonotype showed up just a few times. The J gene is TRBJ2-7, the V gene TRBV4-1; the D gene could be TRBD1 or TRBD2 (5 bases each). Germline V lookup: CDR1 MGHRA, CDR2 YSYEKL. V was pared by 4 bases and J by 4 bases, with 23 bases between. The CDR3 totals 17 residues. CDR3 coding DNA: TGCGCCAGCAGCCTCCTTGGGCAGGGAGACGTGCCATACGAGCAGTACTTC. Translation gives CASSLLGQGDVPYEQYF.

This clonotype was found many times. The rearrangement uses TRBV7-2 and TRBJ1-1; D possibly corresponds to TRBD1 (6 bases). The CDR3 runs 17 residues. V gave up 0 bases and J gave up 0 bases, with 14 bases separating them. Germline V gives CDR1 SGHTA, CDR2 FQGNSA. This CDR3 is CASSLALTGRLNTEAFF. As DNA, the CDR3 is TGTGCCAGCAGCTTAGCTTTAACAGGGCGATTGAACACTGAAGCTTTCTTT.

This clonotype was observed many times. Here the CDR3 reads CASSPRRIGSNSPLHF. The CDR3 bases are TGTGCCAGCAGCCCCCGGCGGATAGGGAGCAATTCACCCCTCCACTTT. The rearrangement uses TRBV7-8 and TRBJ1-6, with unresolved D. The CDR3 is made up of 16 amino acids. Germline CDR1 and CDR2: SGHVS and FQNEAQ. V shed 5 bases and J shed 7 bases, with 18 bases lying between them.

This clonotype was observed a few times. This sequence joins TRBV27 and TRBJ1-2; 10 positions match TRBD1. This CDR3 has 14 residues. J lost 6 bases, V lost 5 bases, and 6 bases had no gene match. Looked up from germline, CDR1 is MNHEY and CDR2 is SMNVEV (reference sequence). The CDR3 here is CASSPGQGRNGYTF. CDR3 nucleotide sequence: TGTGCCAGCAGTCCGGGACAGGGGCGAAATGGCTACACCTTC.

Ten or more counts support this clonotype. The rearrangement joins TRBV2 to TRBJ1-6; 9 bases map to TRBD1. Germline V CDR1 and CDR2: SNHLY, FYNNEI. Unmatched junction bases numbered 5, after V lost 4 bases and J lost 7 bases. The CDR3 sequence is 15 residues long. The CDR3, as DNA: TGTGCCAGCAGTGCCCAGACAGGGGGGAATTCACCCCTCCACTTT. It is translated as CASSAQTGGNSPLHF.

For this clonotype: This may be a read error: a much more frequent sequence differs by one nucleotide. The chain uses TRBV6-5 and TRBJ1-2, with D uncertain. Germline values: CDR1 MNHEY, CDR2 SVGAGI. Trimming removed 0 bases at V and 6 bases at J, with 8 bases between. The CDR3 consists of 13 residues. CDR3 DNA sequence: TGTGCCAGCAGTTACTCGAGTGAGGATGGCTACACCTTC. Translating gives CASSYSSEDGYTF.

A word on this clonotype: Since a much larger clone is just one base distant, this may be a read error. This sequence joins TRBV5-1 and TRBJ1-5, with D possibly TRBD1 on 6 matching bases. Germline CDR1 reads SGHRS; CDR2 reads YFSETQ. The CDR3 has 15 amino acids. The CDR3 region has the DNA TGTGCCAGCAGCTTGGAGAGGGACAAGAATCAGCCCCAGCATTTT. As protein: CASSLERDKNQPQHF.

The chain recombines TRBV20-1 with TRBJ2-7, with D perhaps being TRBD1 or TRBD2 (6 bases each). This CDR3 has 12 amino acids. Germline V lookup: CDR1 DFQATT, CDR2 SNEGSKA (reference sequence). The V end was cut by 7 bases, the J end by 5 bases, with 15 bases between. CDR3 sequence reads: CSEGDRGDEQYF. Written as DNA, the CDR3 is TGCAGTGAAGGGGATAGGGGGGACGAGCAGTACTTC.

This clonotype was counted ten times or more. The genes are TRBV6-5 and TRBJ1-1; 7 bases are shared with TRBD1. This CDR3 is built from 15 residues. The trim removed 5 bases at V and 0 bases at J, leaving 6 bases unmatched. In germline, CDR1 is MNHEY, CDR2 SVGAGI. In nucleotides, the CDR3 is TGTGCCAGCAGTCGGGGACAGCCAGTGAACACTGAAGCTTTCTTT. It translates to CASSRGQPVNTEAFF.

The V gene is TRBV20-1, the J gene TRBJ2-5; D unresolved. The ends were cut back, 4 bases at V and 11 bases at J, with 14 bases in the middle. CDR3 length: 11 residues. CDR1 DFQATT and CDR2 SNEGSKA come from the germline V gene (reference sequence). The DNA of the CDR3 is TGCAGTGCTATAGGCGCGAGTGAGCAGTACTTC. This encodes CSAIGASEQYF.

CDR3 nucleotides: TGTGCCAGCAGCTTGAGGCCCGGGAAGGGATGGGACATTCAGTACTTC. As protein: CASSLRPGKGWDIQYF. This chain connects TRBV11-2 to TRBJ2-5; tentatively, D is TRBD2 (5 bases). TRBJ2-4 explains the end of the DNA better; the J call may be wrong. The CDR3 spans 16 residues. The germline gives CDR1 SGHAT, CDR2 FQNNGV.

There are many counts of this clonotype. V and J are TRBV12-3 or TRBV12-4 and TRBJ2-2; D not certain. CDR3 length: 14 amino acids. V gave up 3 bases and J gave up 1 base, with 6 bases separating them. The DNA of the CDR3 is TGTGCCAGCAGTTTTGAGCGGAACACCGGGGAGCTGTTTTTT. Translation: CASSFERNTGELFF.

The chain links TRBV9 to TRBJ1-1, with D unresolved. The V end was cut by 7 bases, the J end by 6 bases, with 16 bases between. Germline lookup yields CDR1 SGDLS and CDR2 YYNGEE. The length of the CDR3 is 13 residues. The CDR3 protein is CASSLGDSAEAFF. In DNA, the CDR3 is TGTGCCAGCTCCCTCGGGGATAGCGCTGAAGCTTTCTTT.

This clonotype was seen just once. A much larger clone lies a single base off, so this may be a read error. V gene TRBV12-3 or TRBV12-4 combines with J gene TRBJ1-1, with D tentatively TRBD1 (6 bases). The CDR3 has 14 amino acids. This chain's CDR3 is CVSSLQGGDTEAFF. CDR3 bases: TGTGTCAGCAGTCTACAGGGCGGGGACACTGAAGCTTTCTTT.